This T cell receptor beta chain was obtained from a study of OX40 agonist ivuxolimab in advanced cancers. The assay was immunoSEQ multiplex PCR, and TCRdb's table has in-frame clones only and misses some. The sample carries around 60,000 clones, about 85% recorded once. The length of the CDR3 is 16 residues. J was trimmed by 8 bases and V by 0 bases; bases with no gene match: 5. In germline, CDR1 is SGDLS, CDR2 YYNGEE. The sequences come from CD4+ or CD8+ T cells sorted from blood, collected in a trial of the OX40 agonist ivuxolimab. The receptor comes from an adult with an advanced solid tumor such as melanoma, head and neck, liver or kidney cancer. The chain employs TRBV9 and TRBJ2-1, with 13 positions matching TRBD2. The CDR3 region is CASSVAGTSGIDEQFF. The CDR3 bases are TGTGCCAGCAGCGTAGCCGGGACTAGCGGGATCGATGAGCAGTTCTTC.